This T cell receptor beta chain is from a study of T cell responses to AZD1222 COVID-19 vaccine. The study's findings and limits: Clonal diversity may have been underestimated in mostly white British donors. There were vaccine-associated CD4 TCRs across spike, dominant at 160-218 and 743-854. Unmutated variant regions reportedly attract nearly half of all spike-specific TCRs. Two AZD1222 administrations were followed by greater Spike-specific TCR breadth and depth.

Comments on this clone: Antigen: not known.

The assay was immunoSEQ multiplex PCR, and TCRdb's table has in-frame clones only and misses some. The table has some 81,000 clones, 70% to 90% seen once. V dropped 0 bases and J dropped 5 bases, with 2 bases sitting between them. The CDR3 extends over 12 amino acids. Germline CDR1 reads KGHSH; CDR2 reads LQKENI. Sequencing was performed on peripheral blood, taken 28 days after the second AZD1222 dose. V is TRBV18 and J is TRBJ2-1; D unresolved. This receptor was obtained from an adult who received the AZD1222 COVID-19 vaccine. The CDR3 here is CASSPPDNEQFF. CDR3 DNA: TGTGCCAGCTCACCACCTGACAATGAGCAGTTCTTC. The full variable domain, its missing parts supplied by reference TRBV18 and TRBJ2-1, is NAGVMQNPRHLVRRRGQEARLRCSPMKGHSHVYWYRQLPEEGLKFMVYLQKENIIDESGMPKERFSAEFPKEGPSILRIQQVVRGDSAAYFCASSPPDNEQFFGPGTRLTVL.